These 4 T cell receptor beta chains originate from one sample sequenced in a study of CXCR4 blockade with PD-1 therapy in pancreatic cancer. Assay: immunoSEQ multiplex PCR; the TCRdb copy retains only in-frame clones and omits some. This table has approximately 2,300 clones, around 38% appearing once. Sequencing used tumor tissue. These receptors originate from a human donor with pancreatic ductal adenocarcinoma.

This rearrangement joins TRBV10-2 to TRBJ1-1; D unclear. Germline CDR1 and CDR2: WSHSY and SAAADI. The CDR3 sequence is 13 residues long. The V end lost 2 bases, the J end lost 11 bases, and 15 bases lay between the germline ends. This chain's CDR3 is CASSETPTGSAFF. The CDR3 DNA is TGCGCCAGCAGTGAGACCCCTACGGGTAGCGCTTTCTTT.

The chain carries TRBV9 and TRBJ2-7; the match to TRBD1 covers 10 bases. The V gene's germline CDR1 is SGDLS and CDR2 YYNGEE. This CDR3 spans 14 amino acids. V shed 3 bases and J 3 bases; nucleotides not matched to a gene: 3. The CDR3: CASSARDRGYEQYF. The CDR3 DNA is TGTGCCAGCAGCGCCCGGGACAGGGGCTACGAGCAGTACTTC.

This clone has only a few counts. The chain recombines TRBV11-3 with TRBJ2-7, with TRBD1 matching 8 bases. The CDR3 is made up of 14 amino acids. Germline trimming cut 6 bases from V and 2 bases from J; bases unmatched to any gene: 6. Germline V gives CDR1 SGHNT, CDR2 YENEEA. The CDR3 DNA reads TGTGCCAGCAGTTCGACAGGGGAGCCCTACGAGCAGTACTTC. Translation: CASSSTGEPYEQYF.

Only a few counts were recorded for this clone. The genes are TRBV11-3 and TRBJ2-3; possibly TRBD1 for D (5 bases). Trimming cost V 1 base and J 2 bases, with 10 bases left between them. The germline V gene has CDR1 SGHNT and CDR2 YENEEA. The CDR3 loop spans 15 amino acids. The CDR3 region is CASSLGGRVTDTQYF. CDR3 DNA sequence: TGTGCCAGCAGCTTAGGGGGCAGGGTCACAGATACGCAGTATTTT.